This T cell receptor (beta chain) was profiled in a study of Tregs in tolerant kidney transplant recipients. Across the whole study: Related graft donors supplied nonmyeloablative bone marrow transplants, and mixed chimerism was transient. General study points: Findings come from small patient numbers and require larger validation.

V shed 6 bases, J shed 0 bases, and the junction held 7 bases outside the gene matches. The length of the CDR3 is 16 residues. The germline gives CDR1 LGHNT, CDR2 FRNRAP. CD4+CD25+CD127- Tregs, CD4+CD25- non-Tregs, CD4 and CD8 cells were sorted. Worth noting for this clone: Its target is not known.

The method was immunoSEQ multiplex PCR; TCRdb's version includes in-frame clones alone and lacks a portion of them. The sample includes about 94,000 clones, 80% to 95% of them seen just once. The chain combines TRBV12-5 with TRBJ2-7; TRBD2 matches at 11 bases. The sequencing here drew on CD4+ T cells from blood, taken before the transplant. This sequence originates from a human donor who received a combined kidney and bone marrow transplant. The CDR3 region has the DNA TGTGCTAGTGGCCAGAAGACTAGCGGGATCTCCTACGAGCAGTACTTC. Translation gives CASGQKTSGISYEQYF. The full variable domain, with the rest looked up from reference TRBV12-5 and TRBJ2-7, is DARVTQTPRHKVTEMGQEVTMRCQPILGHNTVFWYRQTMMQGLELLAYFRNRAPLDDSGMPKDRFSAEMPDATLATLKIQPSEPRDSAVYFCASGQKTSGISYEQYFGPGTRLTVT.